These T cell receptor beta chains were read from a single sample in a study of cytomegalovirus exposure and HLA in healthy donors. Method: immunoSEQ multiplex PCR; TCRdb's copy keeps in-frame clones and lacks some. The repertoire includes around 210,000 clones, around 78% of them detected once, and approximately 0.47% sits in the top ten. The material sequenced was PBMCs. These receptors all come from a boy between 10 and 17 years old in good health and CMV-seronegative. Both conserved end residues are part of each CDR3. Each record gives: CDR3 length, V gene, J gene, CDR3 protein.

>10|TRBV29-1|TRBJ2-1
CSVPGQGQFF
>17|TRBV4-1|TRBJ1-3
CASSLLTGISSGNTIYF
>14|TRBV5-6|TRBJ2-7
CASSWDRGVTEQYF
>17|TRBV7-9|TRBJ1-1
CASSLAGRGLGNTEAFF
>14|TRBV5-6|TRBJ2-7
CASSSGDRAYEQYF
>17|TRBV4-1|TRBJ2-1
CASSQWSGGSSYNEQFF
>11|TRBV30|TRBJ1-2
CAWRSNYGYTF
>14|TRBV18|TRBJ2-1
CASSPLPPGDEQFF
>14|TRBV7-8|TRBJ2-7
CASSLLSGGNEQYF
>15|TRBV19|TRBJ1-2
CASSIPGTGVGGYTF